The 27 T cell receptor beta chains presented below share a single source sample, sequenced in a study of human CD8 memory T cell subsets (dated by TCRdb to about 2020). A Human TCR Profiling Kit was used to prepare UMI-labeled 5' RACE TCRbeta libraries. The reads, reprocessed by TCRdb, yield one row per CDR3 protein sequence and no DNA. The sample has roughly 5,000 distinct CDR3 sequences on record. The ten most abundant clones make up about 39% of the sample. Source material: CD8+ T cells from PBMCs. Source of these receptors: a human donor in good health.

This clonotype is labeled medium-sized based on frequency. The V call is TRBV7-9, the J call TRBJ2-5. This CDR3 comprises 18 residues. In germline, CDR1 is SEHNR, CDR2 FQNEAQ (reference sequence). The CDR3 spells CASSRTNLVHRDQETQYF.

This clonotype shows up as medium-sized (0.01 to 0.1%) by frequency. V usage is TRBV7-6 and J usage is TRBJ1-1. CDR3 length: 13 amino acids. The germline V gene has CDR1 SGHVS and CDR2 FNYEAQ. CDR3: CASSLGPRAEAFF.

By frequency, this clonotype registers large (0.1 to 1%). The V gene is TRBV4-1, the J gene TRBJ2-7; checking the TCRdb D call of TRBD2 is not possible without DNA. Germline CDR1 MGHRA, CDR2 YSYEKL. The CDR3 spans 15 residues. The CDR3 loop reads CASSQEGLAGDEQYF.

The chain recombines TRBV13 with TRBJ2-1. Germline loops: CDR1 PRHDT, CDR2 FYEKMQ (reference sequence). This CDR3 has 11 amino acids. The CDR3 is CASSLGEQQFF.

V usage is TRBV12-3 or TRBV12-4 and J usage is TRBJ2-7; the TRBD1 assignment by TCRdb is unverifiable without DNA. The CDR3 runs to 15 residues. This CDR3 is CASSLSGTGAYEQYF.

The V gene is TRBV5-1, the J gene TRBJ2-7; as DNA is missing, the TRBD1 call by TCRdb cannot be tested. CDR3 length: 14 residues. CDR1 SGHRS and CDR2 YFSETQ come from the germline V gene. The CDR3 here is CASSFRQGADEQYF.

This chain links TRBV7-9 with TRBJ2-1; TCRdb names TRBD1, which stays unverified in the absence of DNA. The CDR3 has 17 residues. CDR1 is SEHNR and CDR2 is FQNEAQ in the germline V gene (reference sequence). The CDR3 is CASRSPTGGVTYNEQFF.

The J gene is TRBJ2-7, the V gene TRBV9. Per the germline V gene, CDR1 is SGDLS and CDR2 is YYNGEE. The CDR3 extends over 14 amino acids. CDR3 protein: CASSVSTRTYEQYF. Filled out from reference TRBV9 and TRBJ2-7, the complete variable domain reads DSGVTQTPKHLITATGQRVTLRCSPRSGDLSVYWYQQSLDQGLQFLIQYYNGEERAKGNILERFSAQQFPDLHSELNLSSLELGDSALYFCASSVSTRTYEQYFGPGTRLTVT.

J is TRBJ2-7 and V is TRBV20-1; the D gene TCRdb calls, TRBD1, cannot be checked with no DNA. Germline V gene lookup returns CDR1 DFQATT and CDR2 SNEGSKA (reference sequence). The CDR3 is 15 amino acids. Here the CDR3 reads CSAKDPPGQTYEQYF.

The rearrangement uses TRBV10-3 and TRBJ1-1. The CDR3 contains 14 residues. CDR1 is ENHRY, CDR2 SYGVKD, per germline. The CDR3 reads CAISESGVNTEAFF.

CDR3 in amino acids: CASSLGDLGTANTGELFF. This rearrangement joins TRBV7-9 to TRBJ2-2; TCRdb's D gene call, TRBD1, goes unchecked for lack of DNA. CDR3 length: 18 amino acids. Germline CDR1 SEHNR, CDR2 FQNEAQ (reference sequence).

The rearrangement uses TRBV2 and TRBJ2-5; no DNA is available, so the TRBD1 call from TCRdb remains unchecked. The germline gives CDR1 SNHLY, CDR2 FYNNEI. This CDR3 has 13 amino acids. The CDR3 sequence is CASIGGSMETQYF.

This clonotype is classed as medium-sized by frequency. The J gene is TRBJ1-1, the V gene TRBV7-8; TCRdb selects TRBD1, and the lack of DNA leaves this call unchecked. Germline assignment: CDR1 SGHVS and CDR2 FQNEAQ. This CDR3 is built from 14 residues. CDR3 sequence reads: CASSGQGGNTEAFF.

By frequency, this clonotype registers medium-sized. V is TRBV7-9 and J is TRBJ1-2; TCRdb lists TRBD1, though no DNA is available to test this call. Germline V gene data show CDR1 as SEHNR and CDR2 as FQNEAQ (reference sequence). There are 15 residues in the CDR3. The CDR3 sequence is CASSLGQGDNYGYTF.

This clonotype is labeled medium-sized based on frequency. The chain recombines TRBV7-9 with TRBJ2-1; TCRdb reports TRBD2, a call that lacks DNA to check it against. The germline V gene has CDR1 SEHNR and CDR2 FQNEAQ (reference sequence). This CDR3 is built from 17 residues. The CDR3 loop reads CASSPRGLAGTYNEQFF. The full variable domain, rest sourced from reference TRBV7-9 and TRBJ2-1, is DTGVSQNPRHKITKRGQNVTFRCDPISEHNRLYWYRQTLGQGPEFLTYFQNEAQLEKSRLLSDRFSAERPKGSFSTLEIQRTEQGDSAMYLCASSPRGLAGTYNEQFFGPGTRLTVL.

The CDR3 loop is CASSSTDTQYF. The chain carries TRBV6-1 and TRBJ2-3. Germline CDR1 reads MNHNS; CDR2 reads SASEGT. This CDR3 is 11 amino acids long.

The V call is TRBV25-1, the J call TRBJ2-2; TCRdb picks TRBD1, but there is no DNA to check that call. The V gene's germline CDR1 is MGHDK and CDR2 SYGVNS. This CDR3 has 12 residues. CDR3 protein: CASSGGSGELFF.

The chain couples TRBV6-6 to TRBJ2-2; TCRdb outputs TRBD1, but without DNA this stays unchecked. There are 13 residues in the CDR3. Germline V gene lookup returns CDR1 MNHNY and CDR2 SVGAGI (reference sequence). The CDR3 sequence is CASSWGDTGELFF.

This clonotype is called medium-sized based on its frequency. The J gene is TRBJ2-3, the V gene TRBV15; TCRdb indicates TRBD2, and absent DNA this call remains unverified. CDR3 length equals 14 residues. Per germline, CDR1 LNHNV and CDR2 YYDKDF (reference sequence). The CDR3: CATSRTSDTDTQYF.

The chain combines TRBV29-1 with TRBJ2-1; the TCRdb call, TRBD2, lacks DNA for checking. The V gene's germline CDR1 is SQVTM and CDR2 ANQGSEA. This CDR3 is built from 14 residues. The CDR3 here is CSVVAVAGHNEQFF.

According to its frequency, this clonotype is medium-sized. The CDR3 loop reads CASSLEQVNYGYTF. The gene calls are TRBV5-1 and TRBJ1-2; the D call from TCRdb, TRBD1, cannot be confirmed without DNA. In germline, CDR1 is SGHRS, CDR2 YFSETQ. The CDR3 sequence is 14 residues long.

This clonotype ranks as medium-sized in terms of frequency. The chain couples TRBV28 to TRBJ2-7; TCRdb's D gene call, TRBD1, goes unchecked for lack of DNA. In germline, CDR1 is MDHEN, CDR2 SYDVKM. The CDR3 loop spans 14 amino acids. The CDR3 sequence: CASSLAGAGYEQYF.

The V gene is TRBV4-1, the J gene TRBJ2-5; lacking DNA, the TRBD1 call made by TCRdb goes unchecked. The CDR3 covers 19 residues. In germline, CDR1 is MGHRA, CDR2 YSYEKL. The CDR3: CASSQEGPGGGGLSETQYF.

Here the CDR3 reads CASSSTGPSETQYF. V is TRBV12-3 or TRBV12-4 and J is TRBJ2-5; TCRdb's D call of TRBD2 is untestable without DNA. This CDR3 has 14 amino acids.

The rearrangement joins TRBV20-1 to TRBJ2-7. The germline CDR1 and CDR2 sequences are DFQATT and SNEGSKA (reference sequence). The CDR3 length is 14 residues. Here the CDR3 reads CSARGLEAAYEQYF.

The CDR3 is CASSQGRQESTDTQYF. The chain combines TRBV3-1 with TRBJ2-3; TCRdb selects TRBD1, and the lack of DNA leaves this call unchecked. Germline loops: CDR1 LGHDT, CDR2 YNNKEL (reference sequence). This CDR3 is 16 amino acids long.

The CDR3 protein is CASSFLRGNTEAFF. The chain carries TRBV27 and TRBJ1-1; TCRdb calls TRBD1, which cannot be checked without DNA. The CDR3 is 14 amino acids. CDR1 is MNHEY and CDR2 is SMNVEV in the germline V gene (reference sequence).